This T cell receptor (beta chain) was recorded in a study of shared clonotypes between healthy human individuals. For this clone: Its antigen is unidentified.

Produced via immunoSEQ multiplex PCR; TCRdb's table is partial and in-frame only. The profile covers about 680,000 clones, with around 92% appearing a single time and 24% taken by the ten largest. Naivety among CD8 cells was defined by CD45RO negativity and positive CCR7 selection, thereby excluding terminally differentiated effector memory CD45RA+ cells. Findings of the study overall: In a handful of donors, around 4.8% of naive CD4 clonotypes appeared in common.

The CDR3 sequence is 12 residues long. V was shortened by 2 bases and J by 6 bases, with 8 bases between the two germline ends. Germline CDR1 reads SGHNT; CDR2 reads YYREEE (reference sequence). The sample consisted of naive CD8+ T cells sorted from blood. The clonotype was recovered from a man younger than 40 in good health. The chain is built from TRBV5-4 and TRBJ2-5, with D possibly matching TRBD2 (6 bases). This CDR3 is CASSFGGKTQYF. CDR3 nucleotides: TGTGCCAGCAGCTTTGGGGGGAAGACCCAGTACTTC.